The 5 T cell receptor beta chains below come from one sample, sequenced in a study of cytomegalovirus exposure and HLA in healthy donors. The PCR made use of 60 Vbeta and 13 Jbeta primers. Generated by immunoSEQ multiplex PCR, the TCRdb table keeps only in-frame clones and is missing some. The sample yields some 150,000 clones, about 80% seen once. Material for sequencing was PBMCs. All receptors come from a male donor in good health and CMV-seronegative.

The V call is TRBV5-1, the J call TRBJ2-5; 14 bases line up with TRBD2. V trimming: 0 bases; J trimming: 4 bases; junction bases outside the gene matches: 8. There are 18 residues in the CDR3. Germline V gives CDR1 SGHRS, CDR2 YFSETQ. The CDR3: CASSLGGLAGAMGETQYF. In nucleotides, the CDR3 is TGCGCCAGCAGCTTGGGGGGACTAGCGGGAGCTATGGGAGAGACCCAGTACTTC.

The gene calls are TRBV7-2 and TRBJ1-1; D is undetermined. The CDR3 covers 13 residues. Per germline, CDR1 SGHTA and CDR2 FQGNSA. V lost 3 bases and J 5 bases, leaving 10 bases between the germline ends. The CDR3: CASSLEQFTEAFF. CDR3 DNA: TGTGCCAGCAGCTTGGAGCAATTTACTGAAGCTTTCTTT.

V and J are TRBV7-6 and TRBJ1-3; 8 nucleotides match TRBD1. The CDR3 extends over 16 amino acids. V was pared by 5 bases and J by 0 bases, with 6 bases of the junction left unmatched. Germline V gene lookup returns CDR1 SGHVS and CDR2 FNYEAQ. CDR3 in amino acids: CASSPGQGLSGNTIYF. The CDR3 nucleotides read TGTGCCAGCAGCCCCGGACAGGGACTCTCTGGAAACACCATATATTTT.

The gene calls are TRBV9 and TRBJ2-1; the match to TRBD1 covers 8 bases. Germline CDR1 is SGDLS and CDR2 is YYNGEE. CDR3 length: 16 amino acids. V shed 4 bases, J shed 8 bases, and the junction held 14 bases outside the gene matches. The CDR3: CASSPQGAGNTDEQFF. CDR3 in DNA: TGTGCCAGCAGCCCCCAGGGGGCGGGTAATACAGATGAGCAGTTCTTC.

The rearrangement uses TRBV2 and TRBJ1-4; 7 bases match TRBD1. Germline trimming cut 4 bases from V and 4 bases from J; bases unmatched to any gene: 6. The CDR3 runs to 15 residues. Germline V gene data show CDR1 as SNHLY and CDR2 as FYNNEI. The CDR3 region has the DNA TGTGCCAGCAGTGGATCGGGACAGCTTAATGAAAAACTGTTTTTT. Its translation: CASSGSGQLNEKLFF. Filled out from reference TRBV2 and TRBJ1-4, the complete variable domain reads EPEVTQTPSHQVTQMGQEVILRCVPISNHLYFYWYRQILGQKVEFLVSFYNNEISEKSEIFDDQFSVERPDGSNFTLKIRSTKLEDSAMYFCASSGSGQLNEKLFFGSGTQLSVL.